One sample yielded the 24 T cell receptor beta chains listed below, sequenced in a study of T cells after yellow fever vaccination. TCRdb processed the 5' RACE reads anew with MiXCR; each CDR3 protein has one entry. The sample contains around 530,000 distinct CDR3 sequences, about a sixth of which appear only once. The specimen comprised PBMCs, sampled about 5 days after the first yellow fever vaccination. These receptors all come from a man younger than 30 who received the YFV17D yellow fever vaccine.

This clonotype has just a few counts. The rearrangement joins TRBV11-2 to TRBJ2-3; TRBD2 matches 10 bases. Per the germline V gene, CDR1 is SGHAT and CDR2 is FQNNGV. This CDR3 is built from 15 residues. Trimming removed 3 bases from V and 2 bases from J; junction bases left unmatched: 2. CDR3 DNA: TGTGCCAGCAGCTTTCTAGCGGGGGACACAGATACGCAGTATTTT. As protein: CASSFLAGDTDTQYF.

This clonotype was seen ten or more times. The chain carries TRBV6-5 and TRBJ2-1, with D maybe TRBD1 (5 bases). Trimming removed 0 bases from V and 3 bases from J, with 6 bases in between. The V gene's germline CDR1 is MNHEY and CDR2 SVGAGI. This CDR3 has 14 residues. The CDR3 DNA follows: TGTGCCAGCAGTTACTCGACAGTCTACAATGAGCAGTTCTTC. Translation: CASSYSTVYNEQFF.

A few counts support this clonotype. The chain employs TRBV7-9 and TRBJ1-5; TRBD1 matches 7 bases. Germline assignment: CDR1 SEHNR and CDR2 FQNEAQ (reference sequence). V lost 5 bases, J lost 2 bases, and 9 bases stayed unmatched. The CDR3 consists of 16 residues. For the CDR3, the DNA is TGTGCCAGCAGCGCCACGACAGGGTCGGGCAATCAGCCCCAGCATTTT. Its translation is CASSATTGSGNQPQHF. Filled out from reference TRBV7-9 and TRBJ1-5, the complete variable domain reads DTGVSQNPRHKITKRGQNVTFRCDPISEHNRLYWYRQTLGQGPEFLTYFQNEAQLEKSRLLSDRFSAERPKGSFSTLEIQRTEQGDSAMYLCASSATTGSGNQPQHFGDGTRLSIL.

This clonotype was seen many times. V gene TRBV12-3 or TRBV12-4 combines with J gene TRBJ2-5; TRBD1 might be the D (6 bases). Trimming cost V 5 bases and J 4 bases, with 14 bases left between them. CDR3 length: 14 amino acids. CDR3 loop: CASSPGVGGETQYF. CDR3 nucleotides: TGTGCCAGCAGTCCAGGGGTAGGAGGAGAGACCCAGTACTTC.

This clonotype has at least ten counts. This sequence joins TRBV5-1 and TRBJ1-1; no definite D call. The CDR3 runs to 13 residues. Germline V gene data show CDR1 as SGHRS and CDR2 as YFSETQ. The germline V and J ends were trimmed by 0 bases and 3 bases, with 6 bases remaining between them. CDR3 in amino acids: CASSLEVYTEAFF. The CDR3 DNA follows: TGCGCCAGCAGCTTGGAGGTCTACACTGAAGCTTTCTTT.

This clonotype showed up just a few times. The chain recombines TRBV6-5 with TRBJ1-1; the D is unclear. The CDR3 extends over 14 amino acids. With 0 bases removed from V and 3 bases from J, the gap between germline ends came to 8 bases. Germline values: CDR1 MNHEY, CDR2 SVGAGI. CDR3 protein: CASSYSRTYTEAFF. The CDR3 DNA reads TGTGCCAGCAGTTACTCGAGGACGTACACTGAAGCTTTCTTT.

CDR3 protein: CASSRDREGGEAFF. The CDR3 nucleotides are TGTGCCAGCAGCCGCGACAGGGAAGGAGGTGAAGCTTTCTTT. The chain has TRBV11-1 and TRBJ1-1; 7 nucleotides align to TRBD1. The CDR3 is 14 residues long. V lost 5 bases to trimming and J lost 7 bases; unmatched junction nucleotides: 10. Germline V lookup: CDR1 SGHAT, CDR2 FQDESV (reference sequence).

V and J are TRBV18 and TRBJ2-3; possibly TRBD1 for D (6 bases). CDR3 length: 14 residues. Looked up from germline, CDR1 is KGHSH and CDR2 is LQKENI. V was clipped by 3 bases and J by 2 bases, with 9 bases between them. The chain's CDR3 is CASSPAGDTDTQYF. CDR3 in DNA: TGTGCCAGCTCACCCGCAGGGGACACAGATACGCAGTATTTT.

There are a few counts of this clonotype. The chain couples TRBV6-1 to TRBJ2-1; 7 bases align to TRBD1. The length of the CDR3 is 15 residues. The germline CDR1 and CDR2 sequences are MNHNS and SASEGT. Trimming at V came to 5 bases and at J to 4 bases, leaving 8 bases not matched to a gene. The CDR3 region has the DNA TGTGCCAGCAGTAAACGACAGGGCGCTTACAATGAGCAGTTCTTC. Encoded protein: CASSKRQGAYNEQFF.

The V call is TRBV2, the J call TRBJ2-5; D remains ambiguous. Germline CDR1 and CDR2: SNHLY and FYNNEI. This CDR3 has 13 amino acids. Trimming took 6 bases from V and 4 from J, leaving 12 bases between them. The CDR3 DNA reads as TGTGCCAGCAGCGCACAGTGGACAGAGACCCAGTACTTC. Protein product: CASSAQWTETQYF.

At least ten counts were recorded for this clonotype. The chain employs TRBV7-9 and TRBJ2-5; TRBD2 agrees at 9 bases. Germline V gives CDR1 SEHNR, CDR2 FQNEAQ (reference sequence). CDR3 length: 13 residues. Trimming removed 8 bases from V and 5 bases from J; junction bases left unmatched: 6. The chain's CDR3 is CASASGTRETQYF. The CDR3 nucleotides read TGTGCCAGCGCTAGCGGGACAAGGGAGACCCAGTACTTC.

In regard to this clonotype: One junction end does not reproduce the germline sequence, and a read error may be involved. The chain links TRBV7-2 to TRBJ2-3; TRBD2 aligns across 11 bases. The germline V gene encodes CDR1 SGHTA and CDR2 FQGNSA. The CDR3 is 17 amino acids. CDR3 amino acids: CARSLVPTSGGTDTQYF. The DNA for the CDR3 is TGTGCCCGCAGCTTAGTACCGACTAGCGGGGGCACAGATACGCAGTATTTT.

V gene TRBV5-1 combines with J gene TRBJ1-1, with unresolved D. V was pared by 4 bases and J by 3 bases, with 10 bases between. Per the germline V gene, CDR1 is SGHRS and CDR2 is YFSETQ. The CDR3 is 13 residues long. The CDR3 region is CASSVQGDTEAFF. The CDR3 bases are TGCGCCAGCAGCGTGCAAGGCGACACTGAAGCTTTCTTT.

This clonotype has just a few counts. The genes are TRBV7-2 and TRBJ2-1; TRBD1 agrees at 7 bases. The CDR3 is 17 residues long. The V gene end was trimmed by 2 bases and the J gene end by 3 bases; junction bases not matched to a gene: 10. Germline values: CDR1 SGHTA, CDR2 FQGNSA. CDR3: CASSLKRRGRFYNEQFF. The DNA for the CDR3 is TGTGCCAGCAGCTTAAAGAGAAGGGGGCGCTTCTACAATGAGCAGTTCTTC.

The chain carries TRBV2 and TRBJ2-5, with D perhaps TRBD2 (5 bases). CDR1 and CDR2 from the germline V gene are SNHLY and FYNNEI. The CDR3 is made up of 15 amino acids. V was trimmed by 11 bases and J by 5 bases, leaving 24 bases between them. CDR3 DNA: TGTGCCCCTGGACCGGGAAAGAGGGTTCTGGAGACCCAGTACTTC. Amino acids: CAPGPGKRVLETQYF.

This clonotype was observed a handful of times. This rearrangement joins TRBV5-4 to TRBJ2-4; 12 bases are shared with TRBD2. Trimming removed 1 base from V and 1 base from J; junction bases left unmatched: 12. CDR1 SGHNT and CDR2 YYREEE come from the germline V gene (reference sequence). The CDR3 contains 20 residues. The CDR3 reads CASSLRLAGGRRLAKNIQYF. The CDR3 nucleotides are TGTGCCAGCAGCTTGCGTCTAGCGGGGGGGCGCCGGCTGGCCAAAAACATTCAGTACTTC.

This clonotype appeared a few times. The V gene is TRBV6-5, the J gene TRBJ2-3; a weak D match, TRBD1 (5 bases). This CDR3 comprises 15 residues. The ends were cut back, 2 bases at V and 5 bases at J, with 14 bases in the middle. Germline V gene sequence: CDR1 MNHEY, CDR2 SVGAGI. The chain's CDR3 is CASSYPSLGVDTQYF. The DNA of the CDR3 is TGTGCCAGCAGTTACCCCAGCTTAGGGGTAGATACGCAGTATTTT.

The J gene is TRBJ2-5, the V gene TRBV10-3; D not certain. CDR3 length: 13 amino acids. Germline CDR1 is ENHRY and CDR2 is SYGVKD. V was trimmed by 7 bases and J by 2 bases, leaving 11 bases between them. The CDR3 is CAITRGVQETQYF. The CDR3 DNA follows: TGTGCCATCACTCGTGGAGTTCAAGAGACCCAGTACTTC.

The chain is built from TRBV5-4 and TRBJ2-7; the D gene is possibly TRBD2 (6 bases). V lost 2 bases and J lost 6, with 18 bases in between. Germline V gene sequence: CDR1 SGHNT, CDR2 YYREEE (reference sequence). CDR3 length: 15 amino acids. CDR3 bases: TGTGCCAGCAGCTTCCCTTCGGGACTTGGGGGCGAGCAGTACTTC. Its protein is CASSFPSGLGGEQYF.

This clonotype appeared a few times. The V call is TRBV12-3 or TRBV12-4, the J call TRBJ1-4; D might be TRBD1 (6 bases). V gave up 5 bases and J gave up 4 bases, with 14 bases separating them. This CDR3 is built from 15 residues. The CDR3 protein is CASSLGDTFNEKLFF. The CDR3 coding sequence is TGTGCCAGCAGTCTAGGGGACACTTTTAATGAAAAACTGTTTTTT.

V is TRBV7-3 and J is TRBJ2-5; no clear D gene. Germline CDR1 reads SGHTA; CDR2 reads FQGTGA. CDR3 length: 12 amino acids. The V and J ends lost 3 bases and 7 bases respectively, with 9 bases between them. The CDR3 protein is CASSFPYGTQYF. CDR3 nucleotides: TGTGCCAGCAGCTTCCCGTACGGGACCCAGTACTTC.

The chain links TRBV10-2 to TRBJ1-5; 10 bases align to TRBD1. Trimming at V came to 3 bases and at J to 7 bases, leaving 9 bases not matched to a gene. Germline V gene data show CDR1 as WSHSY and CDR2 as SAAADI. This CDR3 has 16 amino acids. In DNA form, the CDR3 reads TGCGCCAGCAGTGACTTTCCGGGACAGGGGCAACAGCCCCAGCATTTT. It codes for CASSDFPGQGQQPQHF.

The CDR3 DNA follows: TGCGCCAGCCGACTTGAGGGGGAGACCCAGTACTTC. Amino acids: CASRLEGETQYF. V gene TRBV5-1 combines with J gene TRBJ2-5, with D possibly being TRBD1 or TRBD2 (5 bases each). The CDR3 is made up of 12 amino acids. Germline V CDR1 and CDR2: SGHRS, YFSETQ. V was clipped by 7 bases and J by 5 bases, with 12 bases between them.

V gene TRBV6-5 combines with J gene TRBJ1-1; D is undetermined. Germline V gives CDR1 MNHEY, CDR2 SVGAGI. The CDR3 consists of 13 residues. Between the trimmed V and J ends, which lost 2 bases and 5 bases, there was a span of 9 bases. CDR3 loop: CASSYNRRTEAFF. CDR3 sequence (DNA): TGTGCCAGCAGTTACAACCGGCGGACTGAAGCTTTCTTT.